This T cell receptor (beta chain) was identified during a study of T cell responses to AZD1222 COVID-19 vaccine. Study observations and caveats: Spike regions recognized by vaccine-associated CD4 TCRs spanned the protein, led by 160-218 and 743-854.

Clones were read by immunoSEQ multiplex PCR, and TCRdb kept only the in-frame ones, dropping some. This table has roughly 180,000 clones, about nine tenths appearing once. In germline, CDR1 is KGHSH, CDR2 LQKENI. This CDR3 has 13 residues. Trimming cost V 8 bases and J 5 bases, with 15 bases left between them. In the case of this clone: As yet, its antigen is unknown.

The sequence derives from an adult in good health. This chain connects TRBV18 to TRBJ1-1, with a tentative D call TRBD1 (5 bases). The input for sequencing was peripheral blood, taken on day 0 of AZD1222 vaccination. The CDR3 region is CASRRGEGTEAFF. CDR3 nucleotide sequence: TGTGCCAGCCGACGAGGGGAGGGGACTGAAGCTTTCTTT.